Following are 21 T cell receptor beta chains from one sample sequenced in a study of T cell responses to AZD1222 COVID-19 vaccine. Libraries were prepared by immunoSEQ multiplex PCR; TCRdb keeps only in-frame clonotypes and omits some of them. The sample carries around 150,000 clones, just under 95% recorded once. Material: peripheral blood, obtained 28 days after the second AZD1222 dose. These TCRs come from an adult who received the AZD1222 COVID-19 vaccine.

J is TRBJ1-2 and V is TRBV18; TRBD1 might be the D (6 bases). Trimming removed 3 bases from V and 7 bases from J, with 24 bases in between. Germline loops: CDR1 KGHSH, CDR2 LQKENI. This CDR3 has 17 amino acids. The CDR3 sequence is CASSPTGPGDLLSGYTF. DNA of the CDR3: TGTGCCAGCTCACCCACGGGGCCAGGGGACCTACTGAGTGGCTACACCTTC.

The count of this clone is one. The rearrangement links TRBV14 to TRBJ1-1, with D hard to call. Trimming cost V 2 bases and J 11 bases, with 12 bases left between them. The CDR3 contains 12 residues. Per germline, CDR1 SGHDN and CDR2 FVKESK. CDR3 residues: CASSQRSRTAFF. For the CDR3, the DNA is TGTGCCAGCAGCCAACGGTCCCGGACCGCTTTCTTT. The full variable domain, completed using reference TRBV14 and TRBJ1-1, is EAGVTQFPSHSVIEKGQTVTLRCDPISGHDNLYWYRRVMGKEIKFLLHFVKESKQDESGMPNNRFLAERTGGTYSTLKVQPAELEDSGVYFCASSQRSRTAFFGQGTRLTVV.

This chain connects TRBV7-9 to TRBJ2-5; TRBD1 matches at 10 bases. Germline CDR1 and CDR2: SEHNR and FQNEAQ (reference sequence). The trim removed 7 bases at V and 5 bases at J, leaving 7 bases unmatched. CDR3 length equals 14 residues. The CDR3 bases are TGTGCCAGCAAGGACAGGGGGTCATGGGAGACCCAGTACTTC. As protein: CASKDRGSWETQYF. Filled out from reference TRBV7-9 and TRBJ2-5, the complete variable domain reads DTGVSQNPRHKITKRGQNVTFRCDPISEHNRLYWYRQTLGQGPEFLTYFQNEAQLEKSRLLSDRFSAERPKGSFSTLEIQRTEQGDSAMYLCASKDRGSWETQYFGPGTRLLVL.

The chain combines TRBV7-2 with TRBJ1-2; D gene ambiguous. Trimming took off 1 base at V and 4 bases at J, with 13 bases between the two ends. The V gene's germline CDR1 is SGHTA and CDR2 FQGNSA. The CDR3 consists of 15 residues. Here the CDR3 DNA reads TGTGCCAGCAGCTTAGATTCCGGGGTGATCTATGGCTACACCTTC. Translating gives CASSLDSGVIYGYTF.

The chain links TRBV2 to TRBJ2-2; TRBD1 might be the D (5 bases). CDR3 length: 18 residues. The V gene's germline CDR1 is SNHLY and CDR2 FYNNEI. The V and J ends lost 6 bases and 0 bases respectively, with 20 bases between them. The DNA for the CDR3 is TGTGCCAGCAGCGCCGGTTTGGGGCGAGGATCGAACACCGGGGAGCTGTTTTTT. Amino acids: CASSAGLGRGSNTGELFF. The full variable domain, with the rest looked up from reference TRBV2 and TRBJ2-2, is EPEVTQTPSHQVTQMGQEVILRCVPISNHLYFYWYRQILGQKVEFLVSFYNNEISEKSEIFDDQFSVERPDGSNFTLKIRSTKLEDSAMYFCASSAGLGRGSNTGELFFGEGSRLTVL.

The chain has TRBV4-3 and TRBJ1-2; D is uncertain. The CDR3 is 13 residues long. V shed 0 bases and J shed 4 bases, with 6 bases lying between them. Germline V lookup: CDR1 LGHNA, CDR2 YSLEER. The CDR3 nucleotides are TGCGCCAGCAGCCAAGACGGAATCTATGGCTACACCTTC. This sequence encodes CASSQDGIYGYTF.

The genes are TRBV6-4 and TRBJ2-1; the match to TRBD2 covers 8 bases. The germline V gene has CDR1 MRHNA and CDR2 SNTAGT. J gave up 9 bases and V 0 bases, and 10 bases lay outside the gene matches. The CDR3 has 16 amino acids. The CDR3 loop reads CASSDSVTGGPSEQFF. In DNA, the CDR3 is TGTGCCAGCAGTGACTCGGTTACGGGGGGGCCGAGTGAGCAGTTCTTC.

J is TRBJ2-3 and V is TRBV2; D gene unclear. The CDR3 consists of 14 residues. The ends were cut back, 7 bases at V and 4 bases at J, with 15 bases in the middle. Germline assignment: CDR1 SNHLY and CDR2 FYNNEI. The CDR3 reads CASNVGRESDTQYF. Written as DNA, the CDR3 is TGTGCCAGCAATGTAGGGCGAGAGTCAGATACGCAGTATTTT.

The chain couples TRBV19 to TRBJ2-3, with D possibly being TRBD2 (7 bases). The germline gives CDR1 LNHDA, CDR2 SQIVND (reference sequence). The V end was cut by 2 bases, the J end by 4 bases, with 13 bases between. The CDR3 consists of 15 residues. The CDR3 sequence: CASSILAGASDTQYF. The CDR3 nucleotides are TGTGCCAGTAGTATATTGGCGGGGGCATCAGATACGCAGTATTTT.

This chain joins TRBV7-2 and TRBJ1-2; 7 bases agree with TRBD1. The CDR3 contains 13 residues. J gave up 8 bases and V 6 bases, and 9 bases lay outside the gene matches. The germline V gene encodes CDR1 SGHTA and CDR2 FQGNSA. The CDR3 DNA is TGTGCCAGCAGTCCCCGACAGGGCGGCGGCTACACCTTC. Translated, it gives CASSPRQGGGYTF.

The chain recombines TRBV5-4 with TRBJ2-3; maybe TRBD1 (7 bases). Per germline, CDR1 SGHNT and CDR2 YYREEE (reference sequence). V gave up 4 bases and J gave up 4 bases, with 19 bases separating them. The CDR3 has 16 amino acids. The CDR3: CASSPRWRGLADTQYF. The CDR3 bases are TGTGCCAGCAGCCCCCGATGGAGGGGGCTCGCAGATACGCAGTATTTT.

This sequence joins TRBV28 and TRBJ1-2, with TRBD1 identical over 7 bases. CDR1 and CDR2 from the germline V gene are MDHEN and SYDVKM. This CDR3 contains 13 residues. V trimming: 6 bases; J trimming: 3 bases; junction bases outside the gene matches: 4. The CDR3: CASRLGQDYGYTF. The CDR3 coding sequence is TGTGCCAGCAGACTAGGACAGGACTATGGCTACACCTTC.

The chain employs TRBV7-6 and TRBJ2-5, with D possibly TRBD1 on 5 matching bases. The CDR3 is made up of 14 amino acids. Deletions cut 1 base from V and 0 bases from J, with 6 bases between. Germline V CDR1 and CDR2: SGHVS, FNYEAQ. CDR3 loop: CASSLGQYQETQYF. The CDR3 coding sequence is TGTGCCAGCAGCTTAGGACAGTACCAAGAGACCCAGTACTTC.

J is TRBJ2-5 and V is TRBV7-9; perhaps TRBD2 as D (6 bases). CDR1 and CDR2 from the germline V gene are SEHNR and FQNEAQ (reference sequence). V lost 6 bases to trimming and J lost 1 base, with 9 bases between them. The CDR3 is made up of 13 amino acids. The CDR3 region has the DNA TGTGCCAGCAGAACGGGACTCCAAGAGACCCAGTACTTC. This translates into CASRTGLQETQYF.

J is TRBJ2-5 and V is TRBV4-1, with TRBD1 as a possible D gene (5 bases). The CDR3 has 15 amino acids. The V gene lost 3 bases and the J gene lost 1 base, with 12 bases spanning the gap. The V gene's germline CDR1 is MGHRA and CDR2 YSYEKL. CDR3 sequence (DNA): TGCGCCAGCAGCCACCTTCCAGGGCCCCAAGAGACCCAGTACTTC. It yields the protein CASSHLPGPQETQYF.

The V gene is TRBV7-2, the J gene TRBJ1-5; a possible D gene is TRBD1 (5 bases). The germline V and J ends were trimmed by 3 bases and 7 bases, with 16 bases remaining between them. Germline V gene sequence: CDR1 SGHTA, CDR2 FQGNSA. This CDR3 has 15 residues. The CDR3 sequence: CASSLQLGGGQPQHF. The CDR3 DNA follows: TGTGCCAGCAGCTTGCAACTGGGGGGAGGACAGCCCCAGCATTTT.

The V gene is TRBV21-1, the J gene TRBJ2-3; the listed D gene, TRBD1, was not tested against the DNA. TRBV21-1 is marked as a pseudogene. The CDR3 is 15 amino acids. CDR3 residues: CASSIKDRSTDTQYF. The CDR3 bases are TGTGCCAGCAGCATTAAGGACAGGTCCACAGATACGCAGTATTTT.

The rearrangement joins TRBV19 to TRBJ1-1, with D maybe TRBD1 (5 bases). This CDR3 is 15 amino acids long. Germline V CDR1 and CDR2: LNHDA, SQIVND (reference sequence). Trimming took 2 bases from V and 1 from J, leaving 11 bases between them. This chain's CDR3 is CASSIPRGTNTEAFF. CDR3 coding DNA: TGTGCCAGTAGTATACCTCGCGGGACGAACACTGAAGCTTTCTTT. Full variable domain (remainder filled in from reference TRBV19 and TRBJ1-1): DGGITQSPKYLFRKEGQNVTLSCEQNLNHDAMYWYRQDPGQGLRLIYYSQIVNDFQKGDIAEGYSVSREKKESFPLTVTSAQKNPTAFYLCASSIPRGTNTEAFFGQGTRLTVV.

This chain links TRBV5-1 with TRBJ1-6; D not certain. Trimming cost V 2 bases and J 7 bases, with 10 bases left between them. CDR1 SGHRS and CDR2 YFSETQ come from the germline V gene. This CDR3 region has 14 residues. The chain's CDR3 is CASSFREWNSPLHF. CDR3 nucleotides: TGCGCCAGCAGCTTCCGGGAGTGGAATTCACCCCTCCACTTT.

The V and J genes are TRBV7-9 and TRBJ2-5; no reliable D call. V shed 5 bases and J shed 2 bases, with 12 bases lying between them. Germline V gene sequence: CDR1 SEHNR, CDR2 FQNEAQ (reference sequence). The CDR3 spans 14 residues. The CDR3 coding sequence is TGTGCCAGCAGCCCAAGTGGGGATCAAGAGACCCAGTACTTC. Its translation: CASSPSGDQETQYF. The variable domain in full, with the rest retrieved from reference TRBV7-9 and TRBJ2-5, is DTGVSQNPRHKITKRGQNVTFRCDPISEHNRLYWYRQTLGQGPEFLTYFQNEAQLEKSRLLSDRFSAERPKGSFSTLEIQRTEQGDSAMYLCASSPSGDQETQYFGPGTRLLVL.

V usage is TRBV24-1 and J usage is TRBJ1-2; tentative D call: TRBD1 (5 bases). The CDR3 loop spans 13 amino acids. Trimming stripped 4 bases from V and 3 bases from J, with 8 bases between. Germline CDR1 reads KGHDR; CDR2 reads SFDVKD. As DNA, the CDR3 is TGTGCCACCAGTGAGGGAGGGGACTATGGCTACACCTTC. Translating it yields CATSEGGDYGYTF.